The 20 T cell receptor beta chains below all came from one sample that was sequenced in a study of blood T cell repertoires in COVID-19. Method: immunoSEQ multiplex PCR; TCRdb's copy keeps in-frame clones and lacks some. The sample carries approximately 220,000 clones, 83% recorded once. Sequencing was done on a sample of PBMCs or T cells enriched from blood (not recorded which). The receptor set was obtained from a woman aged 45-65 years who had been exposed to COVID-19.

This clone was counted between two and nine times. J is TRBJ1-1 and V is TRBV30; 12 bases are shared with TRBD1. The CDR3 covers 14 residues. Germline CDR1 and CDR2: GTSNPN and SVGIG (reference sequence). V dropped 3 bases and J dropped 5; count of bases not matched to a gene: 4. CDR3 DNA: TGTGCCTGGAGGGGACAGGGGGCTTTAACTGAAGCTTTCTTT. This translates into CAWRGQGALTEAFF.

The chain employs TRBV28 and TRBJ2-7, with D unresolved. The CDR3 contains 11 residues. V lost 4 bases, J lost 5 bases, and 6 bases lay in between. Germline V gene lookup returns CDR1 MDHEN and CDR2 SYDVKM. CDR3 sequence (DNA): TGTGCCAGCAGTTACCGGGACGAGCAGTACTTC. Encoded protein: CASSYRDEQYF. The variable domain in full, completed from reference TRBV28 and TRBJ2-7, reads DVKVTQSSRYLVKRTGEKVFLECVQDMDHENMFWYRQDPGLGLRLIYFSYDVKMKEKGDIPEGYSVSREKKERFSLILESASTNQTSMYLCASSYRDEQYFGPGTRLTVT.

The V and J genes are TRBV30 and TRBJ1-2; 7 bases line up with TRBD1. The CDR3 is 15 amino acids. J gave up 4 bases and V 5 bases, and 13 bases lay outside the gene matches. The germline V gene has CDR1 GTSNPN and CDR2 SVGIG (reference sequence). CDR3 DNA: TGTGCCTGGGGACCGACAGGGTGGGAGGCCTATGGCTACACCTTC. Amino acids: CAWGPTGWEAYGYTF. The complete variable domain, with remaining parts taken from reference TRBV30 and TRBJ1-2, reads SQTIHQWPATLVQPVGSPLSLECTVEGTSNPNLYWYRQAAGRGLQLLFYSVGIGQISSEVPQNLSASRPQDRQFILSSKKLLLSDSGFYLCAWGPTGWEAYGYTFGSGTRLTVV.

The rearrangement joins TRBV20-1 to TRBJ1-2; D possibly corresponds to TRBD1 (5 bases). The CDR3 runs 11 residues. CDR1 and CDR2 (germline): DFQATT, SNEGSKA (reference sequence). Trimming took off 5 bases at V and 5 bases at J, with 9 bases between the two ends. For the CDR3, the DNA is TGCAGTGCTGGAGCAGGGTATGGCTACACCTTC. As protein: CSAGAGYGYTF.

The rearrangement joins TRBV2 to TRBJ1-5; D is unclear. This CDR3 spans 14 amino acids. The germline gives CDR1 SNHLY, CDR2 FYNNEI. V was pared by 4 bases and J by 3 bases, with 10 bases between. The CDR3, as DNA: TGTGCCAGCAGTGGTTGGGCACTCAATCAGCCCCAGCATTTT. Protein: CASSGWALNQPQHF.

This clone was observed once. The chain employs TRBV30 and TRBJ1-1; D ambiguous. The V end was cut by 3 bases, the J end by 5 bases, with 10 bases between. This CDR3 contains 12 residues. Germline V gives CDR1 GTSNPN, CDR2 SVGIG (reference sequence). The CDR3 DNA is TGTGCCTGGAGAGCTCCCTCGACTGAAGCTTTCTTT. Protein product: CAWRAPSTEAFF.

CDR3 sequence (DNA): TGTGCCAGCTCACCAAAACAGGGCGCTGAAGCTTTCTTT. This codes for CASSPKQGAEAFF. The genes are TRBV18 and TRBJ1-1; weak D call: TRBD1 (6 bases). The V gene's germline CDR1 is KGHSH and CDR2 LQKENI. The CDR3 is 13 residues long. V lost 2 bases, J lost 6 bases, and 10 bases lay in between.

The chain combines TRBV9 with TRBJ2-2, with 10 bases lining up with TRBD2. CDR3 length: 18 residues. The V and J ends lost 0 bases and 5 bases, in that order; junction bases with no gene match: 10. Germline V gene sequence: CDR1 SGDLS, CDR2 YYNGEE. The CDR3 sequence is CASSVVGAGGPSTGELFF. As DNA, the CDR3 is TGTGCCAGCAGCGTAGTGGGAGCGGGGGGGCCGTCAACCGGGGAGCTGTTTTTT.

This chain joins TRBV5-5 and TRBJ2-7; 8 bases match TRBD1. Trimming at V came to 4 bases and at J to 4 bases, leaving 4 bases not matched to a gene. The germline gives CDR1 SGHKS, CDR2 YYEKEE (reference sequence). The CDR3 contains 13 residues. The CDR3 DNA follows: TGTGCCAGCAGCCCGGACAGGGAGTACGAGCAGTACTTC. Translating gives CASSPDREYEQYF.

The chain couples TRBV6-5 to TRBJ2-3; a possible D gene is TRBD1 (6 bases). The V gene's germline CDR1 is MNHEY and CDR2 SVGAGI. The V end lost 7 bases, the J end lost 2 bases, and 13 bases lay between the germline ends. This CDR3 has 14 residues. CDR3 region: CASTQGTLTDTQYF. The CDR3 nucleotides read TGTGCCAGCACCCAGGGGACCCTCACAGATACGCAGTATTTT.

The V call is TRBV10-1, the J call TRBJ1-6; 9 bases map to TRBD1. The V gene's germline CDR1 is WNHNN and CDR2 SYGVQD (reference sequence). Trimming removed 4 bases from V and 10 bases from J; junction bases left unmatched: 5. This CDR3 contains 14 residues. The CDR3 coding sequence is TGCGCCAGCAGTGCCGGGACAGGGCGATCACCCCTCCACTTT. Translated, it gives CASSAGTGRSPLHF.

V and J are TRBV4-1 and TRBJ2-1, with a tentative D call TRBD2 (5 bases). CDR1 is MGHRA, CDR2 YSYEKL, per germline. This CDR3 comprises 15 residues. V lost 5 bases to trimming and J lost 0 bases, with 11 bases between them. This CDR3 is CASSSSEGSYNEQFF. CDR3 DNA sequence: TGCGCCAGCAGCTCCAGTGAGGGCTCCTACAATGAGCAGTTCTTC.

The chain joins TRBV19 to TRBJ1-2; 9 nucleotides align to TRBD1. Germline lookup yields CDR1 LNHDA and CDR2 SQIVND (reference sequence). The CDR3 length is 15 residues. Trimming removed 7 bases from V and 4 bases from J; junction bases left unmatched: 10. The CDR3 sequence is CASTPGQGTFYGYTF. The CDR3 DNA is TGTGCCAGTACCCCGGGACAGGGTACCTTCTATGGCTACACCTTC.

The chain carries TRBV6-5 and TRBJ2-7; 7 bases agree with TRBD1. Germline V gives CDR1 MNHEY, CDR2 SVGAGI. The CDR3 is 14 amino acids. J was trimmed by 7 bases and V by 0 bases; bases with no gene match: 6. The CDR3 sequence is CASSYSWQGEEQYF. Here the CDR3 DNA reads TGTGCCAGCAGTTACTCGTGGCAGGGGGAAGAGCAGTACTTC.

V gene TRBV7-8 combines with J gene TRBJ1-2; no definite D call. With 8 bases removed from V and 1 base from J, the gap between germline ends came to 14 bases. The CDR3 is 14 residues long. CDR1 and CDR2 (germline): SGHVS, FQNEAQ. As DNA, the CDR3 is TGTGCCAGCGGTCGAGCAGACTATAACTATGGCTACACCTTC. The encoded protein is CASGRADYNYGYTF. Complete variable domain (other parts from reference TRBV7-8 and TRBJ1-2): GAGVSQSPRYKVAKRGQDVALRCDPISGHVSLFWYQQALGQGPEFLTYFQNEAQLDKSGLPSDRFFAERPEGSVSTLKIQRTQQEDSAVYLCASGRADYNYGYTFGSGTRLTVV.

The V call is TRBV10-1, the J call TRBJ2-1, with 8 bases identical to TRBD1. The CDR3 is 15 amino acids. Germline CDR1 reads WNHNN; CDR2 reads SYGVQD (reference sequence). V shed 4 bases, J shed 9 bases, and the junction held 11 bases outside the gene matches. For the CDR3, the DNA is TGCGCCAGCAGTGCTGGGGGACCCACAGGGGGTGAGCAGTTCTTC. Amino acids: CASSAGGPTGGEQFF.

Notes on this clone: Other DNA sequences of this sample code for an identical CDR3. The J gene is TRBJ1-1, the V gene TRBV27; unclear D gene. This CDR3 contains 13 residues. V dropped 3 bases and J dropped 2 bases, with 7 bases sitting between them. Germline CDR1 is MNHEY and CDR2 is SMNVEV (reference sequence). In DNA, the CDR3 is TGTGCCAGCAGTTTGCGGGGAAACACTGAAGCTTTCTTT. Encoded protein: CASSLRGNTEAFF.

The genes are TRBV10-1 and TRBJ2-3; D is unresolved. Germline-derived CDR1 and CDR2 are WNHNN and SYGVQD (reference sequence). This CDR3 is 13 amino acids long. Trimming shortened V by 4 bases and J by 4 bases, and 9 bases separated the two germline ends. The CDR3 DNA reads as TGCGCCAGCAGTGCCCACTCCGCAGATACGCAGTATTTT. Translation gives CASSAHSADTQYF.

The chain links TRBV25-1 to TRBJ1-2; D might be TRBD1 (6 bases). Germline V gene lookup returns CDR1 MGHDK and CDR2 SYGVNS. V lost 3 bases and J lost 6, with 17 bases in between. The CDR3 has 15 amino acids. The CDR3 is CASSDRGAAGDGYTF. In nucleotides, the CDR3 is TGTGCCAGCAGTGACCGGGGGGCCGCGGGCGATGGCTACACCTTC.

As to this clone: One end of the junction does not line up with germline, which may come from a read error. The rearrangement uses TRBV6-5 and TRBJ1-2; TRBD1 agrees at 7 bases. This CDR3 contains 14 residues. Germline V gene lookup returns CDR1 MNHEY and CDR2 SVGAGI. In nucleotides, the CDR3 is TGTGCCAGCACGATGGAGACAGGGACTCAAAATGGGCACTTC. It codes for CASTMETGTQNGHF.